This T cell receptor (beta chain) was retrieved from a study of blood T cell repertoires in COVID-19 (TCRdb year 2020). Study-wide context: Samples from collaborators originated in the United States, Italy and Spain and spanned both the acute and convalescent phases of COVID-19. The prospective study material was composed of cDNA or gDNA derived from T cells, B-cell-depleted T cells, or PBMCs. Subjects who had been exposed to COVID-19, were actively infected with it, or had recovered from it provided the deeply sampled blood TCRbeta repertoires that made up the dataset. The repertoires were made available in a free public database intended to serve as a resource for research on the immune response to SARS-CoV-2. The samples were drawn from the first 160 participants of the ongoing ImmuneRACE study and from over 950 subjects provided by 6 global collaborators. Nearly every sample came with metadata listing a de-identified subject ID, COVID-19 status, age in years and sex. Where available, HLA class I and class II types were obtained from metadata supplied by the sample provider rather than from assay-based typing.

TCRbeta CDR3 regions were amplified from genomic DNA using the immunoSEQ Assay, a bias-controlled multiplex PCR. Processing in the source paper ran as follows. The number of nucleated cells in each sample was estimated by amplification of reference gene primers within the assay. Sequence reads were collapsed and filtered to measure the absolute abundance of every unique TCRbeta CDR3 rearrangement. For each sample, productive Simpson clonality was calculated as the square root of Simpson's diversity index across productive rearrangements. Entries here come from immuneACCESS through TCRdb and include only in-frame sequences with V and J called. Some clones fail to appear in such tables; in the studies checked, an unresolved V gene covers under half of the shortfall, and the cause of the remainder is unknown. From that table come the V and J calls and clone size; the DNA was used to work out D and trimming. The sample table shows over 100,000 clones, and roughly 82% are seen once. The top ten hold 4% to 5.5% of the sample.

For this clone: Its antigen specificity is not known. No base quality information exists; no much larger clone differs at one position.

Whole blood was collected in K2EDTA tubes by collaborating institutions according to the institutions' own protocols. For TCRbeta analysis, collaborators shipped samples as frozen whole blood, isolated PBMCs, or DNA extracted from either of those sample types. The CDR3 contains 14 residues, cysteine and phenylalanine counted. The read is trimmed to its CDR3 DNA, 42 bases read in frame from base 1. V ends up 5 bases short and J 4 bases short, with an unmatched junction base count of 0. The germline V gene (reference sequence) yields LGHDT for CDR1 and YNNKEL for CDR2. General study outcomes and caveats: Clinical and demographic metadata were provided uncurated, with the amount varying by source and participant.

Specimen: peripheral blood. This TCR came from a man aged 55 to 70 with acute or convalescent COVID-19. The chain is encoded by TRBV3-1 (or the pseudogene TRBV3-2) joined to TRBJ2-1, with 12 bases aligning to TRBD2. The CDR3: CASSGLAGYNEQFF. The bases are TGTGCCAGCAGCGGACTAGCGGGGTACAATGAGCAGTTCTTC.